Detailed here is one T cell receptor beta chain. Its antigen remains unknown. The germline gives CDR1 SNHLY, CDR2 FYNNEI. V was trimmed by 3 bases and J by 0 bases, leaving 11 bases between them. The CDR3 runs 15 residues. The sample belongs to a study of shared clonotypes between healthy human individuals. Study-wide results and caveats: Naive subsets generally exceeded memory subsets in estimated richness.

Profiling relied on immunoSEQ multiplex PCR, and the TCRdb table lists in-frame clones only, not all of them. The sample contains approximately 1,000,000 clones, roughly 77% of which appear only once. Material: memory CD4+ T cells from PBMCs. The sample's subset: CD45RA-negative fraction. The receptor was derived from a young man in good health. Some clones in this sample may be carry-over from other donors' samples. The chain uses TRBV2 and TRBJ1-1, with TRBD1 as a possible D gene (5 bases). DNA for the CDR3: TGTGCCAGCAGTGATCAGGACACCTTGAACACTGAAGCTTTCTTT. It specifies CASSDQDTLNTEAFF.